The entry that follows covers one TCR beta chain sequence. The antigen remains undetermined. CDR1 and CDR2 (germline): LNHDA, SQIVND (reference sequence). The CDR3 has 15 residues. V gave up 5 bases and J gave up 3 bases; unmatched junction bases: 5. The method was immunoSEQ multiplex PCR; TCRdb's version includes in-frame clones alone and lacks a portion of them. The sample has 45,000 to 60,000 clones; approximately 91% are singletons. The sample is drawn from a study of OX40 agonist ivuxolimab in advanced cancers. Study-wide results and caveats: The authors also found low normalized T-cell clonal expansion in some nonresponders. The CD4+ and CD8+ T cells in the blood had expanded clonally by week 6 at 0.1 to 3.0 mg/kg.

The rearrangement links TRBV19 to TRBJ2-3; 10 positions agree with TRBD1. The receptor's source is an adult with an advanced solid tumor such as melanoma, head and neck, liver or kidney cancer. Source: CD4+ or CD8+ T cells sorted from blood, taken in a trial of the OX40 agonist ivuxolimab. In DNA form, the CDR3 reads TGTGCCAGTAGTCCGAGGACAGGGGGGACAGATACGCAGTATTTT. Translating gives CASSPRTGGTDTQYF.